This T cell receptor beta chain emerged from a study of immune cell composition in non-small cell lung cancer. Data came from immunoSEQ multiplex PCR; TCRdb stores just in-frame clones and leaves some out. The table lists about 7,200 clones, 70% of them singletons. Trimming took 0 bases from V and 5 from J; bases not matched to a gene: 2. The CDR3 runs to 16 residues. The germline CDR1 and CDR2 sequences are MNHNY and SVGAGI (reference sequence). The clonotype comes from a human donor with non-small cell lung cancer. What was sequenced was lung tumor tissue. V usage is TRBV6-6 and J usage is TRBJ1-5, with TRBD1 matching 12 bases. The DNA for the CDR3 is TGTGCCAGCAGTTACTCGGGGACAGGGGGCGATCAGCCCCAGCATTTT. Translation: CASSYSGTGGDQPQHF.